This T cell receptor beta chain derives from a study of cytomegalovirus exposure and HLA in healthy donors. PCR primers comprised 60 Vbeta and 13 Jbeta primers. The repertoire was sequenced with immunoSEQ multiplex PCR; TCRdb's copy has only in-frame clones and lacks some. Here the sample spans some 150,000 clones, roughly 81% being singletons. Worth noting for this clone: One junction end does not reproduce the germline sequence, and a read error may be involved.

The TCR was taken from a woman aged 50 to 60 in good health and CMV-seronegative. The material sequenced was PBMCs.

CDR3: CSSSKLAGENYEQYF. The DNA for the CDR3 is TGTTCCAGCAGCAAACTAGCGGGGGAGAACTACGAGCAGTACTTC. V and J are TRBV7-9 and TRBJ2-7; 11 positions match TRBD2. Per the germline V gene, CDR1 is SEHNR and CDR2 is FQNEAQ (reference sequence). This CDR3 contains 15 residues.